These T cell receptor beta chains were read from a single sample in a study of Ad26.COV2.S vaccination and SARS-CoV-2 variants. Sequencing was performed with immunoSEQ multiplex PCR; in TCRdb, only in-frame clones are kept and a portion is missing. This sample has 400,000 to 500,000 clones; 89% occur once, and the top ten carry over 2%. This sample comprised peripheral blood, obtained in a trial of Ad26.COV2.S vaccine versus placebo. These receptors originate from a person between 18 and 60 years old who received the Ad26.COV2.S COVID-19 vaccine or a placebo. CDR3s include the opening cysteine and the closing phenylalanine or tryptophan. The D gene is left open where the match is weak. Some rows mark clone size as missing; the rest say once, few, many or name a class of expanded clone.

TRBV5-1	TRBJ1-5	.	.	CASSWDPGGQPQHF	TGCGCCAGCAGCTGGGACCCCGGCGGGCAGCCCCAGCATTTT
TRBV7-2	TRBJ2-1	.	.	CASSPTGTRNEQFF	TGTGCCAGCAGCCCCACCGGGACGCGGAATGAGCAGTTCTTC
TRBV4-2	TRBJ1-6	few	.	CASSQVGPRGLGLGPLHF	TGTGCCAGCAGCCAAGTGGGGCCGAGGGGATTGGGGTTGGGACCCCTCCACTTT
TRBV7-3	TRBJ1-1	.	TRBD1	CASSRLNRGQTEAFF	TGTGCCAGCAGCCGTCTCAACAGGGGACAAACTGAAGCTTTCTTT
TRBV28	TRBJ1-5	few	TRBD1	CASSLSWTGGNQPQHF	TGTGCCAGCAGTTTGTCTTGGACAGGGGGTAATCAGCCCCAGCATTTT
TRBV5-1	TRBJ2-7	.	.	CASSLLGDYEQYF	TGCGCCAGCAGCTTGCTGGGAGACTACGAGCAGTACTTC
TRBV9	TRBJ2-1	few	.	CASSVAGDTGPGEDNEQFF	TGTGCCAGCAGCGTAGCCGGGGACACCGGCCCCGGGGAAGACAATGAGCAGTTCTTC
TRBV20-1	TRBJ2-5	.	.	CSATWGETQYF	TGCAGTGCTACTTGGGGGGAGACCCAGTACTTC
TRBV29-1	TRBJ1-1	.	.	CSVEGTMNTEAFF	TGCAGCGTTGAAGGGACGATGAACACTGAAGCTTTCTTT
TRBV7-9	TRBJ2-5	.	.	CASSRGQHETQYF	TGTGCCAGCAGTCGTGGACAGCACGAGACCCAGTACTTC
TRBV7-2	TRBJ1-5	.	.	CASSLVGGQPQHF	TGTGCCAGCAGTCTAGTCGGGGGTCAGCCCCAGCATTTT
TRBV28	TRBJ2-6	once	.	CASKVGFDSGANVLTF	TGTGCCAGCAAGGTGGGTTTCGACTCTGGGGCCAACGTCCTGACTTTC
TRBV5-1	TRBJ1-5	.	.	CASSLGSNQPQHF	TGCGCCAGCAGCTTGGGTAGCAATCAGCCCCAGCATTTT
TRBV7-9	TRBJ2-7	once	.	CASSFQGIQQYF	TGTGCCAGCAGCTTTCAGGGAATACAGCAGTACTTC
TRBV6-5	TRBJ1-3	.	TRBD1	CASSYKTGVGNTIYF	TGTGCCAGCAGTTACAAGACAGGGGTTGGAAACACCATATATTTT
TRBV14	TRBJ2-1	.	TRBD1	CASSRTGPLYNEQFF	TGTGCCAGCAGCCGGACAGGGCCGTTGTACAATGAGCAGTTCTTC
TRBV4-3	TRBJ2-2	.	.	CASSQARVGNMPGELFF	TGCGCCAGCAGCCAAGCGCGGGTGGGGAATATGCCCGGGGAGCTGTTTTTT
TRBV7-2	TRBJ1-1	.	.	CASSYMAAENTEAFF	TGTGCCAGCAGCTACATGGCGGCAGAGAACACTGAAGCTTTCTTT
TRBV4-3	TRBJ2-1	.	.	CASSPGGSSYNEQFF	TGCGCCAGCAGCCCGGGCGGTAGCTCCTACAATGAGCAGTTCTTC
TRBV4-2	TRBJ2-2	.	.	CASSQGTLNTGELFF	TGTGCCAGCAGCCAAGGGACCCTGAACACCGGGGAGCTGTTTTTT
TRBV9	TRBJ1-2	.	.	CASSADFAGINYGYTF	TGTGCCAGCAGCGCAGACTTCGCCGGGATAAACTATGGCTACACCTTC
TRBV7-2	TRBJ1-5	.	TRBD1	CASSLGDSYQPQHF	TGTGCCAGCAGCTTGGGGGACAGCTATCAGCCCCAGCATTTT
TRBV2	TRBJ2-2	.	.	CASSGVGVANTGELFF	TGTGCCAGCAGTGGTGTGGGAGTCGCGAACACCGGGGAGCTGTTTTTT
TRBV7-2	TRBJ2-2	once	TRBD2	CASSQSGRPGELFF	TGTGCCAGCAGCCAATCCGGGAGGCCCGGGGAGCTGTTTTTT
TRBV6-5	TRBJ1-1	once	TRBD1	CASSWGQLWATEAFF	TGTGCCAGCAGTTGGGGACAGCTGTGGGCCACTGAAGCTTTCTTT
TRBV28	TRBJ2-7	once	.	CASRTASATFSYEQYF	TGTGCCAGCAGGACCGCGTCGGCCACATTCTCCTACGAGCAGTACTTC
TRBV6-2/TRBV6-3	TRBJ2-3	once	TRBD2	CASSSSGGAGGTQYF	TGTGCCAGCAGTTCCAGCGGGGGGGCCGGAGGTACGCAGTATTTT
TRBV5-1	TRBJ2-5	.	.	CASSSLPGYGQETQYF	TGCGCCAGCAGCTCATTACCAGGGTATGGCCAAGAGACCCAGTACTTC
TRBV5-4	TRBJ1-4	.	TRBD1	CASSQGAEKLFF	TGTGCCAGCAGCCAGGGGGCAGAAAAACTGTTTTTT
TRBV9	TRBJ2-5	.	TRBD1	CASSVGGQGRLFQYF	TGTGCCAGCAGCGTAGGCGGACAGGGCCGCCTTTTCCAGTACTTC
TRBV5-1	TRBJ2-7	.	.	CASSLAHTGGEQYF	TGCGCCAGCAGCTTAGCCCATACCGGAGGGGAGCAGTACTTC
TRBV5-4	TRBJ2-5	.	TRBD2	CASSLDLAGAGRYF	TGTGCCAGCAGCTTGGATCTAGCGGGGGCCGGGAGGTACTTC
TRBV24-1	TRBJ2-3	.	TRBD1	CATSDHPGTGIADTQYF	TGTGCCACCAGTGATCACCCCGGGACAGGTATCGCAGATACGCAGTATTTT
TRBV7-9	TRBJ1-1	.	.	CASSLYSVGRSVWTEAFF	TGTGCCAGCAGCTTATATTCGGTGGGGAGAAGCGTATGGACTGAAGCTTTCTTT
TRBV28	TRBJ1-3	.	TRBD1	CASSSWTGRNSGNTIYF	TGTGCCAGCAGTTCGTGGACAGGAAGGAACTCTGGAAACACCATATATTTT
TRBV6-2/TRBV6-3	TRBJ2-7	.	.	CASSIPLAQGYEQYF	TGTGCCAGCAGTATTCCTCTAGCACAAGGTTACGAGCAGTACTTC
TRBV6-6	TRBJ1-2	few	.	CASSYRVENYGYTF	TGTGCCAGCAGTTACAGGGTGGAGAACTATGGCTACACCTTC
TRBV5-1	TRBJ2-1	.	.	CASSLGARENEQFF	TGCGCCAGCAGCTTAGGGGCGAGGGAAAATGAGCAGTTCTTC
TRBV15	TRBJ2-5	.	.	CATSRDAGLGETQYF	TGTGCCACCAGCAGAGATGCGGGGTTGGGGGAGACCCAGTACTTC
TRBV13	TRBJ1-2	.	.	CASSLGEDRFTYGYTF	TGTGCCAGCAGCCTTGGGGAGGATCGGTTTACCTATGGCTACACCTTC
TRBV27	TRBJ2-1	.	TRBD2	CASSIGLAADEQFF	TGTGCCAGCAGTATAGGACTAGCGGCCGATGAGCAGTTCTTC
TRBV4-1	TRBJ2-3	.	.	CASSQPWSRSTDTQYF	TGCGCCAGCAGCCAGCCCTGGTCACGGAGCACAGATACGCAGTATTTT
TRBV10-3	TRBJ1-4	.	.	CAISESGEKLFF	TGTGCCATCAGTGAGTCCGGTGAAAAACTGTTTTTT
TRBV7-9	TRBJ1-2	.	.	CASSLRRGDNSNYGYTF	TGTGCCAGCAGCTTAAGGCGGGGGGACAACTCGAACTATGGCTACACCTTC
TRBV7-2	TRBJ2-4	.	.	CASSFLNKNIQYF	TGTGCCAGCAGCTTCCTTAACAAAAACATTCAGTACTTC
TRBV5-1	TRBJ2-3	.	TRBD2	CASSLALAGVTDTQYF	TGCGCCAGCAGCTTGGCTCTAGCGGGAGTGACAGATACGCAGTATTTT
TRBV2	TRBJ1-6	.	TRBD1	CASSVTGGNSPLHF	TGTGCCAGCAGTGTTACAGGGGGCAATTCACCCCTCCACTTT
TRBV25-1	TRBJ2-3	.	.	CASRDRTNTDTQYF	TGTGCCAGCAGGGACAGGACTAACACAGATACGCAGTATTTT
TRBV7-2	TRBJ1-1	.	TRBD1	CASSPRQGRITEAFF	TGTGCCAGCAGCCCAAGACAGGGGAGAATCACTGAAGCTTTCTTT
TRBV6-7	TRBJ2-1	.	TRBD2	CASSNSGRRHNEQFF	TGTGCCAGCAGTAATAGCGGGAGAAGACACAATGAGCAGTTCTTC
TRBV29-1	TRBJ1-1	.	.	CSVETQSGAEAFF	TGCAGCGTTGAAACTCAATCTGGGGCTGAAGCTTTCTTT
TRBV25-1	TRBJ2-6	.	.	CASSDFRDSGANVLTF	TGTGCCAGCAGTGATTTCCGGGACTCTGGGGCCAACGTCCTGACTTTC
TRBV13	TRBJ1-3	.	TRBD1	CASRTGENTIYF	TGTGCCAGCAGAACAGGGGAAAACACCATATATTTT
TRBV7-9	TRBJ2-1	.	TRBD1	CASSLVAGGGYNEQFF	TGTGCCAGCAGCTTAGTTGCAGGGGGCGGCTACAATGAGCAGTTCTTC
TRBV4-1	TRBJ1-4	.	.	CASSQMGRNEKLFF	TGCGCCAGCAGCCAAATGGGGAGGAATGAAAAACTGTTTTTT
TRBV5-1	TRBJ2-3	few	.	CASSAGADSSTDTQYF	TGCGCCAGCAGCGCAGGGGCGGATTCCAGCACAGATACGCAGTATTTT
TRBV7-2	TRBJ1-1	few	TRBD1	CASSSYSTGAEAFF	TGTGCCAGCAGCTCGTATTCTACAGGGGCTGAAGCTTTCTTT